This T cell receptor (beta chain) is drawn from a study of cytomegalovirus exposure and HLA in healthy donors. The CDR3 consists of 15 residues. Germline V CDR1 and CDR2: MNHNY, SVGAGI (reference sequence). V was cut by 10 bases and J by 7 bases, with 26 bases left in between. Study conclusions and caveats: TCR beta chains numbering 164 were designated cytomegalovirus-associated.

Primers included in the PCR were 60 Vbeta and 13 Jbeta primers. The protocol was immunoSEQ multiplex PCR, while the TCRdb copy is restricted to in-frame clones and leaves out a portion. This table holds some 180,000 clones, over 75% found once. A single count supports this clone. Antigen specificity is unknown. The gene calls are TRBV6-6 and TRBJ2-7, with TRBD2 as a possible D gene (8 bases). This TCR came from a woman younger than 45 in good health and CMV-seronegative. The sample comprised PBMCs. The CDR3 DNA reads TGTGCCACCCTCACCGGGAGGGACAGACGTTTGGAGCAGTACTTC. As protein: CATLTGRDRRLEQYF.